Listed here are 10 T cell receptor beta chains from one sample, sequenced in a study of shared clonotypes between healthy human individuals. Using immunoSEQ multiplex PCR, the repertoire was profiled, and TCRdb retains in-frame clones only, with some absent. The sample gives 2,500,000 or so clones, 80% to 95% of which show up once; about 0.38% is in the top ten. Sequenced: naive CD4+ T cells from PBMCs. Subset specified: CD45RA+ positively selected. The receptors here all came from a man between 18 and 29 years old in good health. Some clones in this sample may be carry-over from other donors' samples.

J is TRBJ2-5 and V is TRBV29-1; 14 bases align to TRBD2. Germline V gene sequence: CDR1 SQVTM, CDR2 ANQGSEA. The CDR3 is made up of 14 amino acids. Trimming cost V 7 bases and J 4 bases; bases outside gene matches: 5. DNA of the CDR3: TGCAGCGCGACTAGCGGGAGGGGGGGAGAGACCCAGTACTTC. The encoded protein is CSATSGRGGETQYF.

The chain combines TRBV28 with TRBJ2-4; 13 bases map to TRBD2. CDR3 length: 19 amino acids. The junction had 10 bases not matched to a gene; V was cut back by 5 bases and J by 0 bases. CDR1 MDHEN and CDR2 SYDVKM come from the germline V gene. In DNA form, the CDR3 reads TGTGCCAGCAGTCCGCTAACTAGCGGGAGGGTAAAAGCCAAAAACATTCAGTACTTC. It yields the protein CASSPLTSGRVKAKNIQYF.

V gene TRBV9 combines with J gene TRBJ1-3, with no clear D. CDR1 and CDR2 (germline): SGDLS, YYNGEE. Trimming cost V 5 bases and J 1 base, with 10 bases left between them. The CDR3 spans 14 residues. CDR3 in DNA: TGTGCCAGCAGTAACGGTGGGTCTGGAAACACCATATATTTT. It specifies CASSNGGSGNTIYF.

As for this clone: The sample has other DNA sequences that encode this CDR3 too. The CDR3 here is CASSLVYNEQFF. The CDR3 nucleotides are TGTGCCAGCAGCTTAGTATACAATGAGCAGTTCTTC. The V and J genes are TRBV7-9 and TRBJ2-1; D gene uncertain. Germline CDR1 SEHNR, CDR2 FQNEAQ (reference sequence). The germline V and J ends were trimmed by 1 base and 4 bases, with 2 bases remaining between them. The CDR3 length is 12 residues. The variable domain in full, with the rest retrieved from reference TRBV7-9 and TRBJ2-1, is DTGVSQNPRHKITKRGQNVTFRCDPISEHNRLYWYRQTLGQGPEFLTYFQNEAQLEKSRLLSDRFSAERPKGSFSTLEIQRTEQGDSAMYLCASSLVYNEQFFGPGTRLTVL.

V gene TRBV20-1 combines with J gene TRBJ1-5; no firm D call. Trimming removed 3 bases from V and 4 bases from J, with 4 bases in between. Germline V gene lookup returns CDR1 DFQATT and CDR2 SNEGSKA (reference sequence). This CDR3 has 11 amino acids. The CDR3, as DNA: TGCAGTGCTAGCCGGAATCAGCCCCAGCATTTT. This sequence encodes CSASRNQPQHF.

The J gene is TRBJ2-1, the V gene TRBV7-3; the D gene is possibly TRBD2 (5 bases). V was pared by 5 bases and J by 4 bases, with 15 bases between. The germline CDR1 and CDR2 sequences are SGHTA and FQGTGA. CDR3 size: 15 residues. The CDR3 DNA sequence: TGTGCCAGCAGCCCGACTACCCCGGAGTACAATGAGCAGTTCTTC. This gives the protein CASSPTTPEYNEQFF.

The V call is TRBV5-8, the J call TRBJ2-3; a possible D gene is TRBD2 (6 bases). Germline assignment: CDR1 SGHTS and CDR2 YDEGEE. CDR3 length: 14 residues. The germline V and J ends were trimmed by 7 bases and 3 bases, with 15 bases remaining between them. CDR3 amino acids: CASRHPGETDTQYF. The CDR3 DNA reads as TGTGCCAGCCGACACCCGGGGGAAACAGATACGCAGTATTTT.

The rearrangement uses TRBV7-3 and TRBJ2-1, with D possibly TRBD1 on 6 matching bases. V was pared by 2 bases and J by 3 bases, with 23 bases between. The V gene's germline CDR1 is SGHTA and CDR2 FQGTGA. This CDR3 is built from 19 residues. The chain's CDR3 is CASSLVPWTQAGDYNEQFF. The CDR3 DNA follows: TGTGCCAGCAGCTTAGTCCCCTGGACTCAGGCAGGGGACTACAATGAGCAGTTCTTC.

This chain connects TRBV7-7 to TRBJ2-1; perhaps TRBD2 as D (5 bases). CDR3 length: 14 residues. Per germline, CDR1 SSHAT and CDR2 FNYEAQ (reference sequence). V shed 1 base and J shed 5 bases, with 9 bases lying between them. For the CDR3, the DNA is TGTGCCAGCAGCTTAGGAAGAGGGAACAATGAGCAGTTCTTC. Protein sequence: CASSLGRGNNEQFF.

This chain joins TRBV5-1 and TRBJ2-7, with 8 bases identical to TRBD1. V lost 4 bases to trimming and J lost 5 bases; unmatched junction nucleotides: 11. The CDR3 has 15 residues. Germline CDR1 SGHRS, CDR2 YFSETQ. This chain's CDR3 is CASSLAGTGSHEQYF. CDR3 DNA sequence: TGCGCCAGCAGCCTGGCGGGGACAGGAAGCCACGAGCAGTACTTC.